Presented here are 20 T cell receptor beta chains from one specimen sequenced in a study of cytomegalovirus exposure and HLA in healthy donors. Vbeta (60) and Jbeta (13) primers were used in the PCR. The table came from immunoSEQ multiplex PCR; TCRdb's copy has only in-frame clones and leaves some out. The sample has some 220,000 clones, approximately 85% seen once. Material for sequencing was PBMCs. The receptors derive from a girl aged 2-9 years in good health and CMV-seronegative.

The J gene is TRBJ2-3, the V gene TRBV11-3; weak D call: TRBD2 (6 bases). V lost 5 bases and J 5 bases, leaving 11 bases between the germline ends. CDR3 size: 13 residues. CDR1 and CDR2 from the germline V gene are SGHNT and YENEEA. The CDR3 DNA reads TGTGCCAGCAGCCCCCGGGAGCTAGATACGCAGTATTTT. Its translation is CASSPRELDTQYF.

The rearrangement joins TRBV7-9 to TRBJ2-5; a possible D gene is TRBD2 (5 bases). The CDR3 is 15 amino acids. CDR1 is SEHNR, CDR2 FQNEAQ, per germline (reference sequence). Trimming shortened V by 1 base and J by 4 bases, and 13 bases separated the two germline ends. CDR3 DNA: TGTGCCAGCAGCTTAGGAGGGCCTGAGGGAGAGACCCAGTACTTC. Protein sequence: CASSLGGPEGETQYF.

The chain has TRBV6-9 and TRBJ2-7; D unclear. Germline-derived CDR1 and CDR2 are MNHGY and SVAAGI. The CDR3 has 13 amino acids. Trimming stripped 3 bases from V and 0 bases from J, with 6 bases between. The CDR3 bases are TGTGCCAGCAGTTACCAACTCTCCTACGAGCAGTACTTC. It encodes CASSYQLSYEQYF.

This chain uses TRBV5-1 with TRBJ2-5, with 7 positions matching TRBD2. The length of the CDR3 is 15 residues. V lost 0 bases to trimming and J lost 7 bases; unmatched junction nucleotides: 9. Germline assignment: CDR1 SGHRS and CDR2 YFSETQ. CDR3 in DNA: TGCGCCAGCAGCTTGGACGCCCCGGGAGGTCGGACCCAGTACTTC. As protein: CASSLDAPGGRTQYF.

This clone was counted between two and nine times. The gene calls are TRBV30 and TRBJ1-1; 8 bases map to TRBD1. The CDR3 totals 13 residues. Germline V gene lookup returns CDR1 GTSNPN and CDR2 SVGIG (reference sequence). V lost 2 bases and J lost 10; bases outside the gene matches: 9. Here the CDR3 DNA reads TGTGCCTGGAGTACGGACAGGGTGGTAGTAGCTTTCTTT. Its translation: CAWSTDRVVVAFF.

This clone appeared once. This rearrangement joins TRBV27 to TRBJ2-1; D may be TRBD2 (6 bases). This CDR3 region has 15 residues. Trimming took off 6 bases at V and 1 base at J, with 13 bases between the two ends. CDR1 MNHEY and CDR2 SMNVEV come from the germline V gene (reference sequence). The CDR3 DNA sequence: TGTGCCAGCAGGCCCGGGACTGGGTCCTACAATGAGCAGTTCTTC. Its translation: CASRPGTGSYNEQFF.

The rearrangement links TRBV7-2 to TRBJ1-6; TRBD1 is a possible D gene (6 bases). The CDR3 runs 14 residues. V dropped 4 bases and J dropped 4 bases, with 8 bases sitting between them. Germline V lookup: CDR1 SGHTA, CDR2 FQGNSA. The CDR3 bases are TGTGCCAGCAGCTGGGACATTTATAATTCACCCCTCCACTTT. Encoded protein: CASSWDIYNSPLHF.

This sequence joins TRBV7-3 and TRBJ2-3, with D possibly TRBD2 on 5 matching bases. Germline V lookup: CDR1 SGHTA, CDR2 FQGTGA. V was clipped by 5 bases and J by 1 base, with 13 bases between them. There are 15 residues in the CDR3. CDR3 sequence: CASSATGYRTDTQYF. The CDR3 nucleotides read TGTGCCAGCAGCGCGACGGGATATCGCACAGATACGCAGTATTTT. Full variable domain (missing parts from reference TRBV7-3 and TRBJ2-3): GAGVSQTPSNKVTEKGKYVELRCDPISGHTALYWYRQSLGQGPEFLIYFQGTGAADDSGLPNDRFFAVRPEGSVSTLKIQRTERGDSAVYLCASSATGYRTDTQYFGPGTRLTVL.

The chain employs TRBV15 and TRBJ2-3, with 8 bases aligning to TRBD2. V was pared by 0 bases and J by 6 bases, with 11 bases of the junction left unmatched. The CDR3 loop spans 17 amino acids. Germline V gene data show CDR1 as LNHNV and CDR2 as YYDKDF (reference sequence). The CDR3 region is CATSRDPGSGVRDTQYF. CDR3 DNA sequence: TGTGCCACCAGCAGAGATCCAGGTAGCGGGGTCAGGGATACGCAGTATTTT.

V gene TRBV6-1 combines with J gene TRBJ2-5, with D possibly being TRBD2 (6 bases). Germline lookup yields CDR1 MNHNS and CDR2 SASEGT. V was pared by 8 bases and J by 11 bases, with 15 bases between. The CDR3 has 11 residues. In nucleotides, the CDR3 is TGTGCCAGCGAGGTCGGGGGTGGGCAGTACTTC. Protein: CASEVGGGQYF.

This clone appeared once. The chain combines TRBV30 with TRBJ2-5; perhaps TRBD2 as D (5 bases). The DNA end lines up better with TRBJ2-7; the J call may be wrong. The CDR3 is 13 amino acids. CDR1 GTSNPN and CDR2 SVGIG come from the germline V gene (reference sequence). Here the CDR3 reads CAWSVLGGYEQYF. The CDR3 nucleotides are TGTGCCTGGAGTGTTCTAGGCGGGTACGAGCAGTACTTC.

The V and J genes are TRBV18 and TRBJ1-2, with 9 bases lining up with TRBD1. The CDR3 covers 15 residues. After removal of 3 bases from V and 7 bases from J, the junction contained 9 bases not matched to a gene. The V gene's germline CDR1 is KGHSH and CDR2 LQKENI. The CDR3 DNA reads as TGTGCCAGCTCACCGAGGGACAGGGTTATTTTTGGCTACACCTTC. It specifies CASSPRDRVIFGYTF. Full variable domain (rest looked up from reference TRBV18 and TRBJ1-2): NAGVMQNPRHLVRRRGQEARLRCSPMKGHSHVYWYRQLPEEGLKFMVYLQKENIIDESGMPKERFSAEFPKEGPSILRIQQVVRGDSAAYFCASSPRDRVIFGYTFGSGTRLTVV.

This clone was observed a single time. This rearrangement joins TRBV30 to TRBJ2-3; 7 nucleotides match TRBD2. CDR1 and CDR2 from the germline V gene are GTSNPN and SVGIG (reference sequence). This CDR3 spans 15 amino acids. The J segment lost 5 bases and the V segment lost 0 bases, leaving 8 bases of the junction unmatched. CDR3 loop: CAWSVKAGPVDTQYF. In nucleotides, the CDR3 is TGTGCCTGGAGTGTAAAAGCGGGGCCAGTAGATACGCAGTATTTT.

V and J are TRBV5-1 and TRBJ2-2; the match to TRBD1 covers 7 bases. V trimming: 5 bases; J trimming: 2 bases; junction bases outside the gene matches: 6. Germline V lookup: CDR1 SGHRS, CDR2 YFSETQ. The CDR3 contains 15 residues. CDR3 sequence: CASRTGTVNTGELFF. CDR3 DNA sequence: TGCGCCAGCAGGACCGGGACAGTAAACACCGGGGAGCTGTTTTTT.

V usage is TRBV2 and J usage is TRBJ1-2, with 10 nucleotides matching TRBD1. J was trimmed by 4 bases and V by 7 bases; bases with no gene match: 6. Looked up from germline, CDR1 is SNHLY and CDR2 is FYNNEI. The length of the CDR3 is 14 residues. The CDR3 DNA reads as TGTGCCAGCACCTGGACAGGGGGAATCTATGGCTACACCTTC. This codes for CASTWTGGIYGYTF.

This chain links TRBV2 with TRBJ1-3; D remains ambiguous. V was cut by 10 bases and J by 0 bases, with 10 bases left in between. The CDR3 sequence is 13 residues long. Germline assignment: CDR1 SNHLY and CDR2 FYNNEI. In DNA form, the CDR3 reads TGTGCCACCGCGCCCCACTCTGGAAACACCATATATTTT. Residues: CATAPHSGNTIYF.

This clone was observed a single time. The CDR3 sequence: CAWKAGTGNNEQFF. The CDR3 nucleotides read TGTGCCTGGAAGGCAGGGACAGGGAACAATGAGCAGTTCTTC. This chain joins TRBV30 and TRBJ2-1, with 9 nucleotides matching TRBD1. The CDR3 consists of 14 residues. Germline V gives CDR1 GTSNPN, CDR2 SVGIG (reference sequence). V was pared by 4 bases and J by 5 bases, with 6 bases of the junction left unmatched.

This clone was detected only once. The chain links TRBV4-1 to TRBJ2-1, with D maybe TRBD2 (6 bases). The germline CDR1 and CDR2 sequences are MGHRA and YSYEKL. The CDR3 consists of 18 residues. Trimming stripped 3 bases from V and 3 bases from J, with 21 bases between. As DNA, the CDR3 is TGCGCCAGCAGCCATACACTCTCGTCGGGGGTGAACTACAATGAGCAGTTCTTC. Translated, it gives CASSHTLSSGVNYNEQFF.

This sequence joins TRBV6-5 and TRBJ2-3; TRBD2 aligns across 10 bases. The junction had 6 bases not matched to a gene; V was cut back by 5 bases and J by 4 bases. The CDR3 consists of 15 residues. The germline V gene encodes CDR1 MNHEY and CDR2 SVGAGI. The CDR3 loop is CASSASGGVADTQYF. The CDR3 DNA is TGTGCCAGCAGTGCAAGCGGGGGGGTGGCAGATACGCAGTATTTT.

The chain joins TRBV6-5 to TRBJ1-3; D remains ambiguous. CDR3 length: 13 residues. Germline V gives CDR1 MNHEY, CDR2 SVGAGI. V was pared by 0 bases and J by 10 bases, with 10 bases between. This chain's CDR3 is CASSYSTGGTIYF. CDR3 DNA sequence: TGTGCCAGCAGTTACTCGACGGGTGGGACCATATATTTT.